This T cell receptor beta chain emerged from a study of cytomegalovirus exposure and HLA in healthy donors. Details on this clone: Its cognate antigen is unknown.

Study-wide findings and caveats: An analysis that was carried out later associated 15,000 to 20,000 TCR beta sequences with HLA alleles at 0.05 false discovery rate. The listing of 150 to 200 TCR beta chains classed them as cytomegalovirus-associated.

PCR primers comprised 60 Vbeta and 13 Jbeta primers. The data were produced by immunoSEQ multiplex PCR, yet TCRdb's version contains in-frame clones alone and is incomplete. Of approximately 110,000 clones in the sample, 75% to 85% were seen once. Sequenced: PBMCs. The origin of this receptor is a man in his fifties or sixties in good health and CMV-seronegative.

The CDR3 region is CASSGSGWNNQPQHF. The CDR3 nucleotides are TGTGCCAGCAGTGGTTCGGGGTGGAACAATCAGCCCCAGCATTTT. The rearrangement joins TRBV25-1 to TRBJ1-5; D ambiguous. CDR3 size: 15 residues. Germline V gene lookup returns CDR1 MGHDK and CDR2 SYGVNS. Trimming took off 4 bases at V and 3 bases at J, with 13 bases between the two ends.